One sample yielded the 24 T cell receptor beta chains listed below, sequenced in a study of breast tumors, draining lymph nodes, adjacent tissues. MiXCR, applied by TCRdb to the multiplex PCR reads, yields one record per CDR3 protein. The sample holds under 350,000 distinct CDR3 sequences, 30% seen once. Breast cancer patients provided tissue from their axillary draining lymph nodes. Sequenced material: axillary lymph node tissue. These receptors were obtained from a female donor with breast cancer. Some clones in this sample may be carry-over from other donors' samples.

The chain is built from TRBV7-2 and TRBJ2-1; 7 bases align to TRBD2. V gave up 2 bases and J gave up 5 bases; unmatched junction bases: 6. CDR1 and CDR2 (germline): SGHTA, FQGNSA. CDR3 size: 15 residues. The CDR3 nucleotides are TGTGCCAGCAGCTTAACGGGAGGCAGGAACAATGAGCAGTTCTTC. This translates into CASSLTGGRNNEQFF.

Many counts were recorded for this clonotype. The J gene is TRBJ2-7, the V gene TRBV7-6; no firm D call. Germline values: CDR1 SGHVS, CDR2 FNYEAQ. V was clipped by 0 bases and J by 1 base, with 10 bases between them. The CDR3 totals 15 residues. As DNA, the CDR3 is TGTGCCAGCAGCTTAGCGCCGGGCAATTCCTACGAGCAGTACTTC. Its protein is CASSLAPGNSYEQYF.

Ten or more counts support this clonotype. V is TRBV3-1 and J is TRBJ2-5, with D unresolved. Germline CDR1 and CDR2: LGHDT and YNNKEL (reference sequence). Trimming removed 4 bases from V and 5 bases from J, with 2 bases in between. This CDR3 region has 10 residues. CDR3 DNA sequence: TGTGCCAGCAGCCGTGAGACCCAGTACTTC. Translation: CASSRETQYF.

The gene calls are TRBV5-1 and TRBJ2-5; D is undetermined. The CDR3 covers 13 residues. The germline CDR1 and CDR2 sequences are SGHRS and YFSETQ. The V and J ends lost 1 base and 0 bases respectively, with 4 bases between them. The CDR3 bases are TGCGCCAGCAGCTTGCGCAACCAAGAGACCCAGTACTTC. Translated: CASSLRNQETQYF.

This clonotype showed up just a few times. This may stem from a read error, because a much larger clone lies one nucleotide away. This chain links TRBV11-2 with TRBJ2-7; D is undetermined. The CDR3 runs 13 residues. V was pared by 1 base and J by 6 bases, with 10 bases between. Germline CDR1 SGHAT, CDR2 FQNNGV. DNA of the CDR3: TGTGCCAGCAGCTTAGGGAAACGGTCCGAGCAGTACTTC. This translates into CASSLGKRSEQYF.

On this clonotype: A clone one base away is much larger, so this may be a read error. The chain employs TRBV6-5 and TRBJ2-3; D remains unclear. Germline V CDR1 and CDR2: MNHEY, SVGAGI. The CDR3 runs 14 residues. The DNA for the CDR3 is TGTGCCAGCAGTCACTCAGAGATGACAGATACGCAGTATTTT. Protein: CASSHSEMTDTQYF.

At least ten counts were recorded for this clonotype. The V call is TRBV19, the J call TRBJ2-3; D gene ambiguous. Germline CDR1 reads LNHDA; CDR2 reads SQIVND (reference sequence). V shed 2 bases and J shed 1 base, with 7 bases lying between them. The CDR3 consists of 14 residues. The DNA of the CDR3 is TGTGCCAGTAGTATAAGGGTAGGCACAGATACGCAGTATTTT. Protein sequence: CASSIRVGTDTQYF.

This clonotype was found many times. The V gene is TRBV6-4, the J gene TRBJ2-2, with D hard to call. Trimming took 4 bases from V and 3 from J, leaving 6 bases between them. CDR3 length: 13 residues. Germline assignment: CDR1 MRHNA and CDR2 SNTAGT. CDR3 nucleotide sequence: TGTGCCAGCAGTGGGGCGGACACCGGGGAGCTGTTTTTT. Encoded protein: CASSGADTGELFF.

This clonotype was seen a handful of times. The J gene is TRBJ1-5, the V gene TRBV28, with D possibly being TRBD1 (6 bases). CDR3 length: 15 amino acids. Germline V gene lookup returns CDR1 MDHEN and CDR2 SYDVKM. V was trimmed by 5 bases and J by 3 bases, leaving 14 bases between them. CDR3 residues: CASSNRQAYNQPQHF. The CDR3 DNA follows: TGTGCCAGCAGTAACAGACAGGCCTACAATCAGCCCCAGCATTTT.

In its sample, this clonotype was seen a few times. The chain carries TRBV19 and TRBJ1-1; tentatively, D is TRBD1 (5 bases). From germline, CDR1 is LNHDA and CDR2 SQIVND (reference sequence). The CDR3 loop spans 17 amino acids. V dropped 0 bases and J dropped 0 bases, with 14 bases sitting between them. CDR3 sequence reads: CASSIDRGGAVNTEAFF. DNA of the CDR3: TGTGCCAGTAGTATAGATAGAGGAGGGGCTGTGAACACTGAAGCTTTCTTT.

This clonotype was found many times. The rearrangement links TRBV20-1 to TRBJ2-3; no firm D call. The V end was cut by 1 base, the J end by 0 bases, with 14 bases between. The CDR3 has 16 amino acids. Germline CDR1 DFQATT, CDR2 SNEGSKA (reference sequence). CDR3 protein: CSARALPRLSTDTQYF. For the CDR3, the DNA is TGCAGTGCTAGAGCCCTACCCAGACTGAGCACAGATACGCAGTATTTT.

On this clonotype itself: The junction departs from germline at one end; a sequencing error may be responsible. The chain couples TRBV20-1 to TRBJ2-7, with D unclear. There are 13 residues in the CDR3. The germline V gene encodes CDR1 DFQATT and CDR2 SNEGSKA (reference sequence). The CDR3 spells CSARDGFSYAQYF. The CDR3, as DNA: TGCAGTGCTAGAGACGGCTTCTCCTACGCGCAGTACTTC.

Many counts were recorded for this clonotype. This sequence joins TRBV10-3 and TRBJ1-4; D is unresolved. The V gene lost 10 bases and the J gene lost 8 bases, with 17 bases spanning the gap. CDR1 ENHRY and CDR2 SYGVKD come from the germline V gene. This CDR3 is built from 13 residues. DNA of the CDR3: TGTGCCACCGAAGCCCGGAGGGAGGAAAAACTGTTTTTT. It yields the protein CATEARREEKLFF.

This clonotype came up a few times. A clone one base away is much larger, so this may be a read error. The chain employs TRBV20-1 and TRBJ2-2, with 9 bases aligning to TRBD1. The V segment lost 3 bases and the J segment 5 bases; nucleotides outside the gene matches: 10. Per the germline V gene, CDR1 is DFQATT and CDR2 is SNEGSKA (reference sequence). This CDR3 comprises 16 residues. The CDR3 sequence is CSASKTGGKTTGELFF. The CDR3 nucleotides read TGCAGTGCTAGTAAGACAGGGGGAAAAACGACCGGGGAGCTGTTTTTT.

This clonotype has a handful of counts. CDR3 sequence reads: CASSPSLEGYGYTF. The DNA of the CDR3 is TGTGCCAGCTCACCCTCCTTAGAGGGCTATGGCTACACCTTC. V usage is TRBV18 and J usage is TRBJ1-2; D is unclear. This CDR3 has 14 amino acids. Looked up from germline, CDR1 is KGHSH and CDR2 is LQKENI. V dropped 3 bases and J dropped 4 bases, with 12 bases sitting between them.

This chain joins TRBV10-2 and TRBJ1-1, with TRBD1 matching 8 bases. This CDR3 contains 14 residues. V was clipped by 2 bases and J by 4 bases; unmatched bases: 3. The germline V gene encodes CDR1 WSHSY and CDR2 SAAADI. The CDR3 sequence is CASSETGGFTEAFF. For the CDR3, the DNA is TGCGCCAGCAGTGAGACAGGGGGTTTCACTGAAGCTTTCTTT.

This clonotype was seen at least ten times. This CDR3 reads CASSLPSGRTDTQYF. The CDR3 DNA sequence: TGTGCCAGCAGCTTACCTAGCGGGAGGACAGATACGCAGTATTTT. The rearrangement uses TRBV7-9 and TRBJ2-3; 11 bases agree with TRBD2. V lost 2 bases, J lost 3 bases, and 1 base stayed unmatched. Germline lookup yields CDR1 SEHNR and CDR2 FQNEAQ (reference sequence). This CDR3 has 15 residues.

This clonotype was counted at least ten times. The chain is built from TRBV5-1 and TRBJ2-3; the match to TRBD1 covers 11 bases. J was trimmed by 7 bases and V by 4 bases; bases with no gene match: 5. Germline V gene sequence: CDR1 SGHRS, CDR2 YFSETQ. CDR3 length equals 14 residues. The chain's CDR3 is CASSLDRGPHTQYF. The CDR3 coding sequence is TGCGCCAGCAGCCTGGACAGGGGGCCACATACGCAGTATTTT.

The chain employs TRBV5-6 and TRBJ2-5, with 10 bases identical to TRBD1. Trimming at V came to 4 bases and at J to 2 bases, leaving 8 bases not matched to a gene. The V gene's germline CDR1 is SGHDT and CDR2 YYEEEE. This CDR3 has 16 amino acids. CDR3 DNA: TGTGCCAGCAGCAGGACAGGGGGAGATCAGCAAGAGACCCAGTACTTC. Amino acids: CASSRTGGDQQETQYF. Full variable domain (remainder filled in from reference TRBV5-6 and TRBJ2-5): DAGVTQSPTHLIKTRGQQVTLRCSPKSGHDTVSWYQQALGQGPQFIFQYYEEEERQRGNFPDRFSGHQFPNYSSELNVNALLLGDSALYLCASSRTGGDQQETQYFGPGTRLLVL.

This chain's CDR3 is CSARSLAGGINEQYF. The CDR3 region has the DNA TGCAGTGCTAGGAGTCTAGCGGGAGGGATCAATGAGCAGTATTTT. V and J are TRBV20-1 and TRBJ2-3; 12 bases map to TRBD2. The V segment lost 3 bases and the J segment 11 bases; nucleotides outside the gene matches: 12. The CDR3 consists of 15 residues. CDR1 and CDR2 (germline): DFQATT, SNEGSKA (reference sequence).

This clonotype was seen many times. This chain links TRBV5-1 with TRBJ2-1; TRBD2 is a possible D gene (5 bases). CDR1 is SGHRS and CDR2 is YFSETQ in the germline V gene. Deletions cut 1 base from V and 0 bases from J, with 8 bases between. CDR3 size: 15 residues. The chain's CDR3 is CASSLWEFSYNEQFF. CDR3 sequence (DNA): TGCGCCAGCAGCTTGTGGGAGTTCTCCTACAATGAGCAGTTCTTC.

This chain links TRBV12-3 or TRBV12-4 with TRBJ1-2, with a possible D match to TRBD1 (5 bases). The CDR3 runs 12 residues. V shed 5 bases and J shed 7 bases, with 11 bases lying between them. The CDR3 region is CASSPSGGGYTF. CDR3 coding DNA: TGTGCCAGCAGTCCTAGCGGGGGTGGCTACACCTTC.

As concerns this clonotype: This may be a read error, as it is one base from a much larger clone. The CDR3 loop is CASSHVSGKNAGELFF. CDR3 in DNA: TGCGCCAGCAGCCACGTTAGCGGGAAGAACGCCGGGGAGCTGTTTTTT. V is TRBV5-1 and J is TRBJ2-2; 8 bases are shared with TRBD2. This CDR3 has 16 residues. CDR1 SGHRS and CDR2 YFSETQ come from the germline V gene.

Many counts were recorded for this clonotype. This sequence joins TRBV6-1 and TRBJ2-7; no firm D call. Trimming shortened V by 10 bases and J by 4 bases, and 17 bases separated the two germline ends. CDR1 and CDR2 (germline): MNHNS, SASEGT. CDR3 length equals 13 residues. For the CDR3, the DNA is TGTGCCACCGCTCGAGGTACGGTTTACGAGCAGTACTTC. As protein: CATARGTVYEQYF.